This TCR beta chain was sequenced during a study of blood T cell repertoires in COVID-19. At the level of the study: Some COVID-19 samples were acute and others convalescent; all came from the United States, Italy and Spain. The cDNA or gDNA used as material had been derived from T cells, B-cell-depleted T cells, or PBMCs.

V lost 2 bases to trimming and J lost 0 bases, with 12 bases between them. Germline loops: CDR1 SGHKS, CDR2 YYEKEE (reference sequence). The CDR3 covers 15 residues. Per the original methods: Reference gene primers were amplified, and this amplification served to estimate nucleated cell counts. Repertoires were generated with immunoSEQ multiplex PCR, while TCRdb's copy carries only in-frame clones and drops some. V, J and clone size were drawn from that table, and D and trimming were deduced from the DNA. The sample records 300,000 to 350,000 clones, approximately 88% being singletons. Followed longitudinally, the Seattle patients had been enrolled during active infection.

Sample: peripheral blood. This clonotype was obtained from a man in his thirties or forties with COVID-19, enrolled during active disease. The genes are TRBV5-5 and TRBJ2-7; TRBD1 is a possible D gene (7 bases). The CDR3 region is CASSFRGDLSYEQYF. DNA of the CDR3: TGTGCCAGCAGCTTCAGGGGGGATCTCTCCTACGAGCAGTACTTC.